Here is one T cell receptor beta chain with its context. Sequencing used immunoSEQ multiplex PCR; TCRdb keeps in-frame clones, though not all of them. Of approximately 30,000 clones in the sample, approximately 93% were seen once. These data are taken from a study of control samples from healthy donors and cancer patients. Sequenced sample: blood. The source is a man in his fifties or sixties in good health.

CDR3 bases: TGTGCCAGCAGCAAATTCCGGGTGGAAGGGAGAGGCTACACCTTC. Its protein product is CASSKFRVEGRGYTF. This chain joins TRBV21-1 and TRBJ1-2. TRBV21-1 is reported as a pseudogene. This CDR3 contains 15 residues.